This TCR beta chain is drawn from a study of beta chain features in type 1 diabetes. Points from the study as a whole: TCRB CDR3 length was moderately but significantly reduced in all four CD4+ subsets of Type 1 diabetes patients.

This clone showed up just a few times. The antigen is not known. Additional DNA sequences in this sample encode the identical CDR3. The isolated RNA, all of it, was reverse transcribed, so expressed TCRB transcripts were what got sequenced. Profiled with immunoSEQ multiplex PCR; TCRdb holds only in-frame clones, not every one. The profile shows about 250,000 clones, roughly 11% of them singletons. The sample comprised naive CD4+ T cells from blood. This TCR was recovered from a young man with type 1 diabetes.

In DNA form, the CDR3 reads TGTGCCAGCAGCTCGGGACAGGGGCGAGAGACCCAGTACTTC. The encoded protein is CASSSGQGRETQYF. This chain connects TRBV11-2 to TRBJ2-5; TRBD1 aligns across 10 bases. The V segment lost 4 bases and the J segment 4 bases; nucleotides outside the gene matches: 3. The CDR3 runs 14 residues. Germline V gives CDR1 SGHAT, CDR2 FQNNGV.